This section outlines one T cell receptor (beta chain) sequence together with its context. Its matching antigen is unknown. Per the germline V gene, CDR1 is SGHRS and CDR2 is YFSETQ. The junction had 5 bases not matched to a gene; V was cut back by 0 bases and J by 3 bases. This CDR3 has 15 residues. This record belongs to a study of blood T cells in healthy people across ages. Whole-study findings and limits: While age rose, TCR beta diversity per million T cells dropped in a roughly linear way. Long-lived and aged donors differed, with more naive CD4+ cells and higher diversity in the long-lived.

Primed by a sample-barcoded 5' primer and a J-beta primer mix, a second PCR proceeded for 7 to 11 cycles. Each CDR3 protein gets one entry after TCRdb re-called the 5' RACE reads with MiXCR. This table has about 780,000 distinct CDR3 sequences, around 25% appearing once. The same data also contributed to another study, on T cells of mothers and their children. That study adds: No T cell clones of persistent microchimeric origin were detected.

This clonotype was obtained from a boy younger than 18 in good health. The gene calls are TRBV5-1 and TRBJ2-7; 8 positions agree with TRBD1. The sequencing input was blood. This CDR3 reads CASSLGDRGNYEQYF. The CDR3 bases are TGCGCCAGCAGCTTGGGAGACAGGGGTAACTACGAGCAGTACTTC. Full variable domain (missing parts from reference TRBV5-1 and TRBJ2-7): KAGVTQTPRYLIKTRGQQVTLSCSPISGHRSVSWYQQTPGQGLQFLFEYFSETQRNKGNFPGRFSGRQFSNSRSEMNVSTLELGDSALYLCASSLGDRGNYEQYFGPGTRLTVT.